The T cell receptor beta chain under discussion was sequenced for a study of naive and memory T cell subsets. The V and J ends lost 0 bases and 6 bases respectively, with 6 bases between them. The CDR3 totals 13 residues. Germline CDR1 MGHRA, CDR2 YSYEKL. Study-level results: Activation and differentiation may alter RNA-based TCR counts. Possibly reflecting memory cells re-expressing CD45RA, a few larger clonotypes occurred in naive repertoires, especially CD8.

To note about this clonotype: Antigen unknown.

An equimolar mix of two oligonucleotides served as the beta constant-region primer for TRBC1 and TRBC2. Nested alpha and beta constant-region primers with the SP2 primer drove four PCR rounds on ligated cDNA. TCRdb reanalysed the UMI-ligation and nested PCR reads using MiXCR and keeps one entry per CDR3 protein. The table includes over 110,000 distinct CDR3 sequences, approximately 20% detected once. The genes are TRBV4-1 and TRBJ1-5; unclear D gene. The clonotype was recovered from a human donor in good health. What was sequenced was naive CD8+ T cells from blood. CDR3 bases: TGCGCCAGCAGCCAAGATGGGAGTCAGCCCCAGCATTTT. It specifies CASSQDGSQPQHF.